These 25 T cell receptor beta chains were sequenced from one sample in a study of glioma-infiltrating T cells. TCR alpha and beta CDR3 regions were amplified from RNA using iRepertoire nested multiplex PCR. TCRdb analysed the multiplex PCR reads with MiXCR anew, one entry per CDR3 protein. The data show 170,000 or so distinct CDR3 sequences, about 47% seen once. Sequenced input: glioma tissue, nonneoplastic brain tissue, or PBMCs (not recorded which). All receptors come from a human donor with low-grade glioma or glioblastoma, undergoing nonglioma brain surgery, or in good health (not recorded which).

This clonotype was counted many times. CDR3 DNA: TGTGCCATCAGGGGTAACACTGAAGCTTTCTTT. Amino acids: CAIRGNTEAFF. V is TRBV10-3 and J is TRBJ1-1; D ambiguous. The CDR3 extends over 11 amino acids. CDR1 is ENHRY and CDR2 is SYGVKD in the germline V gene. The germline V and J ends were trimmed by 6 bases and 2 bases, with 4 bases remaining between them.

This clonotype came up many times. The genes are TRBV28 and TRBJ1-1, with 11 bases matching TRBD1. V lost 5 bases to trimming and J lost 5 bases; unmatched junction nucleotides: 7. The CDR3 sequence is 15 residues long. CDR1 and CDR2 from the germline V gene are MDHEN and SYDVKM. The CDR3 protein is CASSIPGTGGTEAFF. As DNA, the CDR3 is TGTGCCAGCAGTATTCCCGGGACAGGGGGAACTGAAGCTTTCTTT.

The chain combines TRBV3-1 with TRBJ2-7; no definite D call. CDR3 length: 14 residues. The V gene lost 5 bases and the J gene lost 9 bases, with 20 bases spanning the gap. Germline-derived CDR1 and CDR2 are LGHDT and YNNKEL (reference sequence). The CDR3 region is CASSEPPDTDTQYF. CDR3 nucleotides: TGTGCCAGCAGCGAACCGCCCGATACAGATACGCAGTACTTC.

In its sample, this clonotype was seen many times. The rearrangement joins TRBV2 to TRBJ1-5; D is ambiguous. This CDR3 contains 13 residues. V gave up 3 bases and J gave up 3 bases, with 6 bases separating them. The germline V gene encodes CDR1 SNHLY and CDR2 FYNNEI. CDR3 nucleotides: TGTGCCAGCAGTGAGAGGGACAATCAGCCCCAGCATTTT. As protein: CASSERDNQPQHF.

There are many counts of this clonotype. The chain combines TRBV28 with TRBJ1-1; 7 bases align to TRBD1. V shed 6 bases and J 1 base; nucleotides not matched to a gene: 14. This CDR3 comprises 17 residues. Looked up from germline, CDR1 is MDHEN and CDR2 is SYDVKM. The CDR3 nucleotides are TGTGCCAGCAGCATCTCCGTCGACAGGGAGGCGAACACTGAAGCTTTCTTT. It translates to CASSISVDREANTEAFF.

This clonotype has more than one count but fewer than ten. This rearrangement joins TRBV5-1 to TRBJ2-3; tentative D call: TRBD2 (5 bases). CDR1 is SGHRS and CDR2 is YFSETQ in the germline V gene. CDR3 length: 15 amino acids. Trimming stripped 0 bases from V and 2 bases from J, with 10 bases between. The CDR3 region has the DNA TGCGCCAGCAGCTTGGCGGACTCAACCACAGATACGCAGTATTTT. Its protein is CASSLADSTTDTQYF.

Comments on this clonotype: It may be a read error: a sequence one base away is much more abundant. The chain is built from TRBV7-2 and TRBJ2-5; D ambiguous. From germline, CDR1 is SGHTA and CDR2 FQGNSA. The CDR3 length is 11 residues. The CDR3 loop reads CASSSKETKYF. DNA of the CDR3: TGTGCCAGCAGCTCTAAAGAGACCAAGTACTTC.

On this clonotype: One junction end does not reproduce the germline sequence, and a read error may be involved. This chain links TRBV27 with TRBJ1-5; D not certain. Germline V gives CDR1 MNHEY, CDR2 SMNVEV (reference sequence). This CDR3 contains 16 residues. Here the CDR3 reads CSSSLHAAVGNQPQHF. The CDR3 bases are TGTTCCAGCAGTTTACATGCGGCGGTGGGCAATCAGCCGCAGCATTTT.

The rearrangement joins TRBV19 to TRBJ2-1; D is perhaps TRBD2 (5 bases). V lost 7 bases to trimming and J lost 4 bases, with 14 bases between them. In germline, CDR1 is LNHDA, CDR2 SQIVND (reference sequence). The CDR3 extends over 14 amino acids. CDR3 region: CASTRGLIYNEQFF. CDR3 nucleotides: TGTGCCAGTACCCGAGGACTGATTTACAATGAGCAGTTCTTC.

In this sample, this clonotype turned up many times. V gene TRBV6-1 combines with J gene TRBJ1-2, with 9 bases identical to TRBD1. Germline CDR1 is MNHNS and CDR2 is SASEGT. With 6 bases clipped from V and 3 bases from J, the junction kept 5 bases outside the gene matches. The CDR3 runs 14 residues. As DNA, the CDR3 is TGTGCCAGCAGCCGGGACAGGGTGGACTATGGCTACACCTTC. It encodes CASSRDRVDYGYTF.

The J gene is TRBJ2-1, the V gene TRBV6-2 or TRBV6-3, with unresolved D. The CDR3 contains 12 residues. The germline gives CDR1 MNHEY, CDR2 SVGEGT. V was clipped by 8 bases and J by 7 bases, with 12 bases between them. The CDR3 region is CASDRPPNEQFF. The CDR3 bases are TGTGCCAGCGATCGGCCGCCTAATGAGCAGTTCTTC.

This clonotype was seen a handful of times. The chain is built from TRBV5-4 and TRBJ2-1, with 10 positions matching TRBD2. Germline V CDR1 and CDR2: SGHNT, YYREEE (reference sequence). The CDR3 consists of 14 residues. V gave up 4 bases and J gave up 6 bases; unmatched junction bases: 4. The CDR3 loop is CASSAGLARNEQFF. The CDR3 bases are TGTGCCAGCAGCGCGGGACTAGCGCGCAATGAGCAGTTCTTC.

Note on this clonotype: Since the CDR3 does not end with the conserved phenylalanine or tryptophan, this likely comes from a read error. This sequence joins TRBV2 and TRBJ2-1; possible D gene TRBD1, 5 bases. The J call may be mistaken, given a closer DNA end match to TRBJ2-5. The V gene's germline CDR1 is SNHLY and CDR2 FYNNEI. The CDR3 has 13 residues. The CDR3 protein is CASSLRQRENQYL. The CDR3 DNA reads TGTGCCAGCAGCTTAAGACAGAGAGAGAACCAGTACTTA.

With respect to this clonotype: The junction departs from germline at one end; a sequencing error may be responsible. The gene calls are TRBV6-4 and TRBJ2-3; D remains ambiguous. Germline CDR1 reads MRHNA; CDR2 reads SNTAGT. The CDR3 runs to 14 residues. The DNA of the CDR3 is TGTACCAGCAGTGAGAATTATCCCACAAATACGCAGTATTTT. It is translated as CTSSENYPTNTQYF.

This clonotype appeared a few times. CDR3 sequence (DNA): TGTGCCAGCAGGGCCAGGCACAACACAGATACGCAGTATTTT. Its protein is CASRARHNTDTQYF. The J gene is TRBJ2-3, the V gene TRBV12-3 or TRBV12-4, with no clear D. With 6 bases removed from V and 2 bases from J, the gap between germline ends came to 12 bases. The CDR3 extends over 14 amino acids.

Concerning this clonotype: This may arise from a read error, as a much more abundant clone is one base away. This chain connects TRBV2 to TRBJ2-3; D gene unclear. This CDR3 has 15 amino acids. Germline CDR1 reads SNHLY; CDR2 reads FYNNEI. Deletions cut 9 bases from V and 1 base from J, with 17 bases between. For the CDR3, the DNA is TGTGCCAGAGAAGACGTTGGGAAGGGCACAGATACGCAGTATTTT. Its translation: CAREDVGKGTDTQYF. The variable domain in full, completed from reference TRBV2 and TRBJ2-3, reads EPEVTQTPSHQVTQMGQEVILRCVPISNHLYFYWYRQILGQKVEFLVSFYNNEISEKSEIFDDQFSVERPDGSNFTLKIRSTKLEDSAMYFCAREDVGKGTDTQYFGPGTRLTVL.

This clonotype was seen a few times. The chain combines TRBV7-6 with TRBJ2-7; 11 bases map to TRBD1. The CDR3 covers 16 residues. With 1 base clipped from V and 3 bases from J, the junction kept 5 bases outside the gene matches. The germline V gene encodes CDR1 SGHVS and CDR2 FNYEAQ. The CDR3 DNA reads as TGTGCCAGCAGCTTAGGCGGTGGGACAGGGGGCTACGAGCAGTACTTC. This translates into CASSLGGGTGGYEQYF.

With regard to this clonotype: One base away lies a much larger clone, so this may be a sequencing read error. The V and J genes are TRBV3-1 and TRBJ2-7, with D possibly being TRBD1 (5 bases). The CDR3 runs 14 residues. Germline loops: CDR1 LGHDT, CDR2 YNNKEL (reference sequence). For the CDR3, the DNA is TGTGCCAGCACCCAAAGCAGACAGTCCTACGAGCAGTACTTC. Translated, it gives CASTQSRQSYEQYF.

The rearrangement joins TRBV6-6 to TRBJ2-1; TRBD2 is a possible D gene (5 bases). CDR3 length equals 14 residues. Trimming took off 10 bases at V and 4 bases at J, with 17 bases between the two ends. The germline V gene has CDR1 MNHNY and CDR2 SVGAGI (reference sequence). CDR3 nucleotides: TGTGCCATCAGGCATGACGGGGAGTACAATGAGCAGTTCTTC. Translated, it gives CAIRHDGEYNEQFF.

About this clonotype itself: The CDR3 end shows no conserved phenylalanine or tryptophan, and so a read error is likely. The rearrangement uses TRBV3-1 and TRBJ2-1, with D possibly TRBD2 on 5 matching bases. Germline CDR1 is LGHDT and CDR2 is YNNKEL (reference sequence). Trimming pared 6 bases from V and 3 bases from J, leaving 6 bases between. This CDR3 is 12 amino acids long. DNA for the CDR3: TGTGCCAGCAGGGGGAGCTACAATGAGCAGTTCATC. This translates into CASRGSYNEQFI.

This clonotype was observed at least ten times. The chain couples TRBV20-1 to TRBJ2-1; TRBD1 agrees at 7 bases. This CDR3 region has 15 residues. From germline, CDR1 is DFQATT and CDR2 SNEGSKA (reference sequence). With 2 bases clipped from V and 5 bases from J, the junction kept 9 bases outside the gene matches. In nucleotides, the CDR3 is TGCAGTGCTAGACCCCCCGGACAGGAGAACAATGAGCAGTTCTTC. It yields the protein CSARPPGQENNEQFF.

This clonotype was found a few times. Just one base apart from a much larger clone, this may be a read error. The chain is built from TRBV27 and TRBJ2-1, with D perhaps matching TRBD1 (5 bases). The length of the CDR3 is 14 residues. CDR1 is MNHEY and CDR2 is SMNVEV in the germline V gene (reference sequence). The CDR3 bases are TGTGCCAGCAGTTTATGGGGCAGTTACAATGAGAAGTTCTTC. Translating gives CASSLWGSYNEKFF.

This clonotype has only a few counts. V and J are TRBV5-4 and TRBJ2-1, with a possible D match to TRBD2 (6 bases). CDR3 length: 15 amino acids. Per the germline V gene, CDR1 is SGHNT and CDR2 is YYREEE (reference sequence). The ends were cut back, 2 bases at V and 10 bases at J, with 19 bases in the middle. CDR3 protein: CASSFPGLLQEEQFF. The CDR3 nucleotides read TGTGCCAGCAGCTTCCCGGGACTTCTCCAAGAGGAGCAGTTCTTC.

Regarding this clonotype: This may be a read error: a much more frequent sequence differs by one nucleotide. This sequence joins TRBV28 and TRBJ1-2; D gene unclear. Germline CDR1 and CDR2: MDHEN and SYDVKM. CDR3 length: 16 amino acids. V was trimmed by 6 bases and J by 4 bases, leaving 21 bases between them. The CDR3 here is CASRKEILAGGYGYTF. In DNA form, the CDR3 reads TGTGCCAGCAGGAAAGAGATTTTGGCGGGAGGCTATGGCTACACCTTC.

Turning to this clonotype: A clone one base away is much larger, so this may be a read error. Since the CDR3 does not end with the conserved phenylalanine or tryptophan, this likely comes from a read error. This chain uses TRBV27 with TRBJ2-1, with 7 bases fitting TRBD1. The CDR3 loop spans 21 amino acids. Germline values: CDR1 MNHEY, CDR2 SMNVEV (reference sequence). With V trimmed by 3 bases and J by 0 bases, 20 bases remained unmatched. The CDR3 here is CASSFLSGRLWGQSSYNEQFI. CDR3 sequence (DNA): TGTGCCAGCAGTTTCCTATCGGGACGCCTCTGGGGACAGAGCTCCTACAATGAGCAGTTCATC.